These T cell receptor beta chains were read from a single sample in a study of CD4 T cell repertoires in COVID-19. Clones were read by immunoSEQ multiplex PCR, and TCRdb kept only the in-frame ones, dropping some. This sample yields about 75,000 clones, of which 83% are seen a single time; approximately 0.6% belongs to the top ten. Material: CD4+ T cells from peripheral blood, obtained after recovery from COVID-19. Receptor source: a human donor who had COVID-19. Each CDR3 is given with its conserved first and last residue. Fields, in order: D gene, V gene, clone size, J gene, CDR3 DNA, CDR3 protein. D genes are given only for firm matches. Part of the rows lack a size; the others show once, few, many or a class for expanded clones.

TRBD1	TRBV6-5	once	TRBJ2-7	TGTGCCAGCCGGCGAACAGGGGGCGACGGTTACGAGCAGTACTTC	CASRRTGGDGYEQYF
-	TRBV19	-	TRBJ1-4	TGTGCCAGTAGGGAGTATACCGGGGCCCCCAATGAAAAACTGTTTTTT	CASREYTGAPNEKLFF
-	TRBV5-1	-	TRBJ1-4	TGCGCCAGCAGCCCAACCGGGGGCTACAATGAAAAACTGTTTTTT	CASSPTGGYNEKLFF
-	TRBV19	-	TRBJ1-5	TGTGCCAGTAGTACCTCAGGGAAGGGACAGCCCCAGCATTTT	CASSTSGKGQPQHF
-	TRBV3-1/TRBV3-2	once	TRBJ1-1	TGTGCCAGCAGCCAAGTTTTCGGGGAAAGGGTGAACACTGAAGCTTTCTTT	CASSQVFGERVNTEAFF
-	TRBV11-2	-	TRBJ2-1	TGTGCCAGCAGCTTAGCAGGGTTCGCGTACAATGAGCAGTTCTTC	CASSLAGFAYNEQFF
-	TRBV27	once	TRBJ1-4	TGTGCCAGCCGAGGAACAGGATCAACCACAACTAATGAAAAACTGTTTTTT	CASRGTGSTTTNEKLFF
TRBD2	TRBV3-1/TRBV3-2	once	TRBJ2-5	TGTGCCAGCAGCCCCCGGCTAGCGGGGGCCCCGTACCAAGAGACCCAGTACTTC	CASSPRLAGAPYQETQYF
TRBD1	TRBV5-6	-	TRBJ1-4	TGTGCCAGCAGCGGGACAGGACAGGAAATTAATGAAAAACTGTTTTTT	CASSGTGQEINEKLFF
TRBD1	TRBV3-1/TRBV3-2	-	TRBJ1-5	TGTGCCAGCAGTCCCGGGACAGGGGAACAGCCCCAGCATTTT	CASSPGTGEQPQHF
TRBD1	TRBV11-2	-	TRBJ2-1	TGTGCCAGCAGCTTAGAGGACAGGGTCTACAATGAGCAGTTCTTC	CASSLEDRVYNEQFF
-	TRBV11-3	-	TRBJ2-1	TGTGCCAGCAGCTACACAGGGAGCTCCTACAATGAGCAGTTCTTC	CASSYTGSSYNEQFF
-	TRBV5-1	-	TRBJ2-7	TGCGCCAGCAGCCCGAGGACCACCACGGGATACGAGCAGTACTTC	CASSPRTTTGYEQYF
-	TRBV7-2	-	TRBJ2-7	TGTGCCAGCAGCCCCAATTTTGCCGAGCAGTACTTC	CASSPNFAEQYF
-	TRBV11-2	-	TRBJ1-2	TGTGCCAGCAGCTTACCGGGAAGAAACTATGGCTACACCTTC	CASSLPGRNYGYTF
TRBD1	TRBV10-3	-	TRBJ2-2	TGTGCCACGACTCACGGACAGGGGGTCGGGACCGGGGAGCTGTTTTTT	CATTHGQGVGTGELFF
-	TRBV6-6	few	TRBJ1-5	TGTGCCAGCTTTGGAAGGGAGAATGCCAATCAGCCCCAGCATTTT	CASFGRENANQPQHF
-	TRBV7-9	few	TRBJ2-2	TGTGCCAGCAGCTCCCAGGGCACCGGGGAGCTGTTTTTT	CASSSQGTGELFF
-	TRBV28	-	TRBJ1-3	TGTGCCAGCAGTTCGGGAAACCCCTCTGGAAACACCATATATTTT	CASSSGNPSGNTIYF
-	TRBV30	-	TRBJ1-2	TGTGCCTGGAGTGGCCAATCGGGGCGCGGGAATGGCTACACCTTC	CAWSGQSGRGNGYTF
TRBD1	TRBV2	-	TRBJ1-1	TGTGCCAGCAGGAGGACAGGACGGCCTGAAGCTTTCTTT	CASRRTGRPEAFF
-	TRBV4-1	-	TRBJ2-7	TGCGCCAGCAGCCGCGGACCCGATCCCGACTACGAGCAGTACTTC	CASSRGPDPDYEQYF
-	TRBV10-2	-	TRBJ2-2	TGCGCCAGCAGACAGAGCGCCGGGGAGCTGTTTTTT	CASRQSAGELFF
-	TRBV5-6	-	TRBJ2-3	TGTGCCAGCAGCCCCGGCTTCTACGCAGATACGCAGTATTTT	CASSPGFYADTQYF
TRBD1	TRBV19	-	TRBJ1-5	TGTGCCAGTAGTATCGGGCCCCCCGGGACAGGCGGCGTTGGGAACGCTCAGCCCCAGCATTTT	CASSIGPPGTGGVGNAQPQHF
-	TRBV19	-	TRBJ2-2	TGTGCCAGTAGTAGATCCGAGGGCACCGGGGAGCTGTTTTTT	CASSRSEGTGELFF
-	TRBV27	few	TRBJ1-4	TGTGCCAGCAGCACTGCGGGGGGCGGTGAAAAACTGTTTTTT	CASSTAGGGEKLFF
-	TRBV15	-	TRBJ2-1	TGTGCCACCAGCAGTCAGGGCTCCTACAATGAGCAGTTCTTC	CATSSQGSYNEQFF
-	TRBV2	once	TRBJ2-7	TGTGCCAGCAGTACCGTCAGGGGCTCCTACGAGCAGTACTTC	CASSTVRGSYEQYF
TRBD1	TRBV6-1	once	TRBJ2-5	TGTGCCAGCAGTGCAATCAGACAGGGGGCGGGAGAGACCCAGTACTTC	CASSAIRQGAGETQYF
-	TRBV11-2	-	TRBJ2-4	TGTGCCAGCAGCTCGAGACTAGCCAAAAACATTCAGTACTTC	CASSSRLAKNIQYF
-	TRBV5-1	-	TRBJ2-1	TGCGCCAGCAGCAGGGACTTCCAATACAATGAGCAGTTCTTC	CASSRDFQYNEQFF
-	TRBV28	-	TRBJ2-4	TGTGCCACCTCTTCGGATCGGAACATTCAGTACTTC	CATSSDRNIQYF
TRBD1	TRBV7-9	few	TRBJ1-1	TGTGCCAGCAGCCCACAGGGGAGGAACACTGAAGCTTTCTTT	CASSPQGRNTEAFF
-	TRBV24-1	-	TRBJ2-1	TGTGCCACCAGTGATCCCCCCTATCAGTTCTTC	CATSDPPYQFF
TRBD2	TRBV14	-	TRBJ2-7	TGTGCCAGCAGCCAAGGAAGGACTAGCGGGTCTTACGAGCAGTACTTC	CASSQGRTSGSYEQYF
-	TRBV7-8	-	TRBJ2-1	TGTGCCAGCAGCTTAAGTATCGGGAGCTCCTACAATGAGCAGTTCTTC	CASSLSIGSSYNEQFF
TRBD1	TRBV28	-	TRBJ2-5	TGTGCCAGCCGAGAACCGGGACAGCTACAAGAGACCCAGTACTTC	CASREPGQLQETQYF
-	TRBV6-5	once	TRBJ2-1	TGTGCCAGCAGGTCCACTCGGAGCTCCTACAATGAGCAGTTCTTC	CASRSTRSSYNEQFF
-	TRBV5-6	-	TRBJ2-2	TGTGCCAGCACTCTAGGCGGCGGAGTCACCGGGGAGCTGTTTTTT	CASTLGGGVTGELFF
TRBD1	TRBV9	-	TRBJ1-1	TGTGCCAGCAGCGTTCGCCCTGCCGGGACAGCAGCTTTCTTT	CASSVRPAGTAAFF
TRBD1	TRBV19	-	TRBJ2-6	TGTGCCAGTAGCCCAGGGGGCGGTCGATCTGGGGCCAACGTCCTGACTTTC	CASSPGGGRSGANVLTF
-	TRBV7-2	many	TRBJ1-5	TGTGCCAGCAGCTCCCGGCCGGGAAATCAGCCCCAGCATTTT	CASSSRPGNQPQHF
-	TRBV7-2	-	TRBJ2-1	TGTGCCAGCAGCTTAGGTCTCCAAAGCGATGAGCAGTTCTTC	CASSLGLQSDEQFF
TRBD1	TRBV10-3	-	TRBJ2-5	TGTGCCACCGGGGACAGGGATGAGGCCCAGTACTTC	CATGDRDEAQYF